This is a list of T cell receptor beta chains from one sample in a study of shared clonotypes between healthy human individuals. Data came from immunoSEQ multiplex PCR; TCRdb stores just in-frame clones and leaves some out. The sample carries roughly 380,000 clones, roughly 96% recorded once. Material: memory CD8+ T cells sorted from blood. Every receptor here comes from a man in his thirties or forties in good health. Both conserved end residues are part of each CDR3. The D gene is left open where the match is weak. The size field is filled for only some rows; it gives once, few, many or a size class.

D gene,J gene,V gene,clone size,CDR3 protein,CDR3 DNA
TRBD1,TRBJ2-3,TRBV6-5,-,CASSRQGKDTQYF,TGTGCCAGCAGTAGACAGGGAAAGGATACGCAGTATTTT
-,TRBJ1-1,TRBV19,-,CASSSSPNLFF,TGTGCCAGTAGTTCTTCCCCGAACCTTTTCTTT
TRBD1,TRBJ2-7,TRBV7-2,-,CASSAGRGRGEQYF,TGTGCCAGCAGCGCCGGCAGGGGGCGCGGCGAGCAGTACTTC
-,TRBJ1-1,TRBV19,-,CASRPDRRSEAFF,TGTGCCAGTAGGCCCGACAGGCGATCTGAAGCTTTCTTT
-,TRBJ2-7,TRBV2,-,CAGSPGAHSYEQYF,TGTGCCGGTTCACCCGGGGCCCACTCCTACGAGCAGTACTTC
TRBD2,TRBJ2-4,TRBV4-1,-,CASSPPVGLAIQYF,TGCGCCAGCAGCCCCCCTGTGGGACTAGCCATTCAGTACTTC
TRBD2,TRBJ2-6,TRBV2,-,CASTGTALGLLGAGANVLTF,TGTGCCAGCACCGGGACGGCTCTGGGACTACTGGGGGCTGGGGCCAACGTCCTGACTTTC
-,TRBJ2-5,TRBV5-5,-,CASSFGAVGETQYF,TGTGCCAGCAGCTTCGGGGCAGTGGGCGAGACCCAGTACTTC
TRBD2,TRBJ2-3,TRBV5-4,-,CASSLVLAGLSTDTQYF,TGTGCCAGCAGCTTGGTGCTAGCGGGACTTAGCACAGATACGCAGTATTTT
TRBD1,TRBJ2-7,TRBV10-2,-,CASRMGRDRAYEQYF,TGCGCCAGCAGAATGGGAAGGGACAGGGCCTACGAGCAGTACTTC
TRBD2,TRBJ2-7,TRBV13,-,CASSPPGLAEGTYEQYF,TGTGCCAGCAGCCCACCGGGACTAGCCGAGGGCACCTACGAGCAGTACTTC
TRBD2,TRBJ2-7,TRBV30,-,CAWSGSGTSVTYEQYF,TGTGCCTGGAGTGGATCCGGGACTAGCGTGACCTACGAGCAGTACTTC
TRBD2,TRBJ2-7,TRBV6-5,-,CASSPSGGRKEQYF,TGTGCCAGCAGCCCCTCGGGGGGGCGAAAAGAGCAGTACTTC
-,TRBJ2-5,TRBV28,-,CASRQGPQETQYF,TGTGCCAGCAGACAGGGTCCACAAGAGACCCAGTACTTC
-,TRBJ2-7,TRBV7-9,-,CASSLGPIATVQYF,TGTGCCAGCAGCTTAGGGCCCATAGCAACCGTGCAGTACTTC
-,TRBJ2-7,TRBV18,-,CASSFERGPYEQYF,TGTGCCAGCTCGTTCGAAAGAGGTCCGTACGAGCAGTACTTC
-,TRBJ2-7,TRBV29-1,-,CSVGDGGYEQYF,TGCAGCGTTGGGGACGGGGGTTACGAGCAGTACTTC
-,TRBJ2-1,TRBV4-2,-,CASSQGLVGPSYNEQFF,TGTGCCAGCAGCCAAGGACTAGTTGGACCGTCCTACAATGAGCAGTTCTTC
-,TRBJ2-1,TRBV7-9,-,CASSEEMGPTYNEQFF,TGTGCCAGCAGCGAGGAAATGGGTCCCACTTACAATGAGCAGTTCTTC
-,TRBJ2-3,TRBV6-5,-,CARWYAERHTDTQYF,TGTGCCAGGTGGTACGCTGAACGGCACACAGATACGCAGTATTTT
-,TRBJ1-1,TRBV5-1,-,CASSLFRGPNTEAFF,TGCGCCAGCAGCTTGTTCAGGGGTCCTAACACTGAAGCTTTCTTT
-,TRBJ1-2,TRBV11-2,-,CASSLGRGYTF,TGTGCCAGCAGCTTGGGTCGCGGCTACACCTTC
-,TRBJ2-7,TRBV5-6,-,CASSLWVGGRRYEQYF,TGTGCCAGCAGCTTGTGGGTGGGGGGACGTCGGTACGAGCAGTACTTC
-,TRBJ1-2,TRBV9,-,CASSVRGGYGYTF,TGTGCCAGCAGCGTGAGGGGGGGCTATGGCTACACCTTC
-,TRBJ2-1,TRBV7-3,-,CASSLIPSRYNEQFF,TGTGCCAGCAGCTTAATTCCTAGCCGCTACAATGAGCAGTTCTTC
-,TRBJ2-1,TRBV4-1,once,CASSQVMDEQFF,TGCGCCAGCAGCCAAGTTATGGATGAGCAGTTCTTC
-,TRBJ2-1,TRBV19,-,CASSMSGANEQFF,TGTGCCAGTAGTATGTCAGGGGCCAATGAGCAGTTCTTC
-,TRBJ2-1,TRBV7-4,-,CASRHRKEGRYNEQFF,TGTGCCAGCAGGCATCGGAAGGAGGGCCGCTACAATGAGCAGTTCTTC
TRBD1,TRBJ1-2,TRBV2,-,CASRGQENYGYTF,TGTGCCAGCAGGGGACAGGAGAACTATGGCTACACCTTC
TRBD1,TRBJ2-3,TRBV5-1,-,CASSIGQGRGTQYF,TGCGCCAGCAGCATAGGACAGGGAAGGGGTACGCAGTATTTT
TRBD2,TRBJ2-6,TRBV7-2,-,CASSSTSGRSSGANVLTF,TGTGCCAGCAGCTCGACTAGCGGGAGGTCCTCTGGGGCCAACGTCCTGACTTTC
-,TRBJ2-6,TRBV28,-,CASSFWSSGANVLTF,TGTGCCAGCAGTTTTTGGTCCTCTGGGGCCAACGTCCTGACTTTC
-,TRBJ2-7,TRBV29-1,once,CSYGGSSYEQYF,TGCAGCTACGGCGGTTCTTCCTACGAGCAGTACTTC
TRBD2,TRBJ2-7,TRBV19,-,CASSLGTSGGEQYF,TGTGCCAGTAGTCTCGGGACTAGCGGGGGCGAGCAGTACTTC
-,TRBJ1-1,TRBV7-8,-,CASSLGGEAFF,TGTGCCAGCAGCTTAGGGGGCGAAGCTTTCTTT
-,TRBJ2-1,TRBV28,-,CASSLEFLYNEQFF,TGTGCCAGCAGTTTAGAATTTCTTTACAATGAGCAGTTCTTC